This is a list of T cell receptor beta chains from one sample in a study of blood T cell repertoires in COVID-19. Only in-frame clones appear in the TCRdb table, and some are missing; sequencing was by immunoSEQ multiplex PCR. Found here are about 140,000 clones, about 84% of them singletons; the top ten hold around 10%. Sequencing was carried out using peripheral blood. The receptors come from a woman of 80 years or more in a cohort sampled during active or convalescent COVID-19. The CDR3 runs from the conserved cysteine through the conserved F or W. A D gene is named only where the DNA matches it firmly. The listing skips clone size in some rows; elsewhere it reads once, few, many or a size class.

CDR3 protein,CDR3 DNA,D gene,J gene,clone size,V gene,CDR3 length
CALRTGGVLGYTF,TGTGCCTTAAGGACAGGGGGCGTACTCGGCTACACCTTC,TRBD1,TRBJ1-2,.,TRBV7-8,13
CASSLGSGTYNEKLFF,TGTGCCAGCAGCCTAGGATCCGGGACTTATAATGAAAAACTGTTTTTT,.,TRBJ1-4,many,TRBV5-5,16
CASTLAGAYNEQFF,TGTGCCAGCACCTTAGCGGGGGCTTACAATGAGCAGTTCTTC,TRBD2,TRBJ2-1,.,TRBV7-9,14
CASSYGGPQETQYF,TGTGCCAGCAGTTACGGTGGGCCTCAAGAGACCCAGTACTTC,.,TRBJ2-5,.,TRBV6-6,14
CASSQGGRGRSGANVLTF,TGCGCCAGCAGCCAAGGTGGACGGGGGAGGAGTGGGGCCAACGTCCTGACTTTC,.,TRBJ2-6,.,TRBV4-1,18
CASSQGAEASPLHF,TGTGCCAGCAGCCAAGGGGCCGAAGCTTCACCCCTCCACTTT,.,TRBJ1-6,.,TRBV3-1/TRBV3-2,14
CASSLASGVETQYF,TGTGCCAGCAGCTTAGCTTCCGGGGTAGAGACCCAGTACTTC,.,TRBJ2-5,.,TRBV7-9,14
CASSQEAGRNGQYF,TGCGCCAGCAGCCAAGAGGCAGGGCGGAATGGGCAGTATTTT,.,TRBJ2-3,few,TRBV4-3,14
CASRDRVRAFF,TGTGCCAGCAGGGACAGGGTAAGAGCTTTCTTT,TRBD1,TRBJ1-1,.,TRBV6-5,11
CASTGGNYGYTF,TGTGCCAGCACGGGGGGGAACTATGGCTACACCTTC,.,TRBJ1-2,once,TRBV6-5,12
CASNRQGPDEAFF,TGTGCCAGCAACCGACAGGGTCCTGATGAAGCTTTCTTT,TRBD1,TRBJ1-1,.,TRBV2,13
CASSHGGTEAFF,TGCGCCAGCAGCCATGGGGGGACTGAAGCTTTCTTT,.,TRBJ1-1,.,TRBV4-1,12
CASSPGTGSNTEAFF,TGTGCCAGCTCCCCAGGGACAGGGTCGAACACTGAAGCTTTCTTT,TRBD1,TRBJ1-1,.,TRBV18,15
CASSRSGKADTQYF,TGTGCCAGCAGCAGATCCGGGAAGGCAGATACGCAGTATTTT,.,TRBJ2-3,.,TRBV7-2,14
CASSQAGNSYNEQFF,TGTGCCAGCAGCCAAGCAGGGAACTCCTACAATGAGCAGTTCTTC,.,TRBJ2-1,.,TRBV3-1/TRBV3-2,15
CASSFVAGGITPETQYF,TGTGCCAGCAGCTTTGTAGCGGGGGGAATCACCCCAGAGACCCAGTACTTC,TRBD2,TRBJ2-5,.,TRBV11-2,17
CASSSQTDNYGYTF,TGTGCCAGCAGCTCACAGACAGATAACTATGGCTACACCTTC,.,TRBJ1-2,few,TRBV9,14
CARRRGSGTEAFF,TGTGCCAGGCGCAGGGGGAGCGGCACTGAAGCTTTCTTT,TRBD1,TRBJ1-1,once,TRBV6-6,13
CASSPDREETQYF,TGTGCCAGCAGTCCAGACAGGGAAGAGACCCAGTACTTC,TRBD1,TRBJ2-5,.,TRBV12-3/TRBV12-4,13
CASSQDRTANNSPLHF,TGTGCCAGCAGCCAAGATCGGACAGCTAATAATTCACCCCTCCACTTT,.,TRBJ1-6,.,TRBV4-2,16
CATRLRGRGTGELFF,TGTGCCACCCGTTTAAGGGGGCGAGGGACCGGGGAGCTGTTTTTT,TRBD1,TRBJ2-2,.,TRBV24-1,15
CAIRQGASTDTQYF,TGTGCCATCAGACAGGGGGCGAGCACAGATACGCAGTATTTT,TRBD1,TRBJ2-3,.,TRBV10-3,14
CASSQVPGGELFF,TGTGCCAGCAGCCAAGTACCGGGAGGGGAGCTGTTTTTT,.,TRBJ2-2,.,TRBV3-1/TRBV3-2,13
CASSSRRGQGYNEQFF,TGTGCCAGCAGTTCGCGACGTGGACAGGGGTACAATGAGCAGTTCTTC,TRBD1,TRBJ2-1,.,TRBV6-5,16
CASSPTRGANTEAFF,TGTGCCAGCAGTCCTACTCGGGGGGCGAACACTGAAGCTTTCTTT,.,TRBJ1-1,.,TRBV6-6,15
CASSLEGARNTEAFF,TGTGCCAGCAGCTTGGAGGGGGCGAGGAACACTGAAGCTTTCTTT,TRBD1,TRBJ1-1,.,TRBV5-4,15
CASRTRENTEAFF,TGTGCCAGCAGAACCCGGGAGAACACTGAAGCTTTCTTT,.,TRBJ1-1,.,TRBV6-6,13
CASSTTSSPDTQYF,TGTGCCAGCAGCACGACTAGTAGCCCAGATACGCAGTATTTT,.,TRBJ2-3,.,TRBV7-2,14
CASRRTGAGEKLFF,TGTGCCAGCAGGCGGACAGGGGCCGGTGAAAAACTGTTTTTT,TRBD1,TRBJ1-4,.,TRBV27,14
CASSPQWRDTQYF,TGTGCCAGCAGCCCCCAATGGAGGGATACGCAGTATTTT,.,TRBJ2-3,few,TRBV7-6,13
CTSVPGETVDDYGYTF,TGCACCAGCGTCCCAGGTGAGACGGTAGATGACTATGGCTACACCTTC,.,TRBJ1-2,medium-sized,TRBV1,16
CASSLGQAKETQYF,TGTGCCAGCAGCTTAGGGCAGGCCAAAGAGACCCAGTACTTC,.,TRBJ2-5,.,TRBV7-2,14
CASSIAARIGGELFF,TGTGCCAGTAGTATAGCTGCTAGGATAGGCGGGGAGCTGTTTTTT,.,TRBJ2-2,.,TRBV19,15
CASSKEEKQGGNQPQHF,TGTGCCAGCAGCAAAGAAGAGAAACAGGGGGGCAATCAGCCCCAGCATTTT,.,TRBJ1-5,.,TRBV21-1,17
CASSPGGPQTEQYF,TGTGCCAGCAGCCCCGGGGGGCCGCAAACGGAGCAGTACTTC,.,TRBJ2-7,.,TRBV6-5,14
CASSLGGQAYGYTF,TGTGCCAGCAGCCTAGGAGGACAGGCCTATGGCTACACCTTC,TRBD1,TRBJ1-2,.,TRBV3-1/TRBV3-2,14
CASSPSQVNYGYTF,TGTGCCAGCTCACCTTCCCAGGTGAACTATGGCTACACCTTC,.,TRBJ1-2,.,TRBV18,14
CAIRSDQPQHF,TGTGCCATCAGGTCAGATCAGCCCCAGCATTTT,.,TRBJ1-5,.,TRBV10-3,11
CASRIGVNTEAFF,TGTGCCAGCAGGATCGGAGTGAACACTGAAGCTTTCTTT,.,TRBJ1-1,.,TRBV21-1,13
CASSDSGGDGELFF,TGTGCCAGCAGTGATAGCGGGGGGGACGGGGAGCTGTTTTTT,TRBD2,TRBJ2-2,.,TRBV6-1,14
CASSLTTGTNTIYF,TGCGCCAGCAGCTTGACGACAGGGACAAACACCATATATTTT,TRBD1,TRBJ1-3,.,TRBV5-1,14
CASSQDSSGGLNFQETQYF,TGTGCCAGCAGCCAGGACTCTAGCGGGGGGCTCAACTTTCAAGAGACCCAGTACTTC,TRBD2,TRBJ2-5,.,TRBV3-1/TRBV3-2,19
CASNRDSATYGYTF,TGTGCCAGCAACCGGGACAGCGCGACCTATGGCTACACCTTC,TRBD1,TRBJ1-2,.,TRBV9,14
CASSATGSTDTQYF,TGTGCCAGCAGCGCGACAGGGAGCACAGATACGCAGTATTTT,TRBD1,TRBJ2-3,.,TRBV11-1,14